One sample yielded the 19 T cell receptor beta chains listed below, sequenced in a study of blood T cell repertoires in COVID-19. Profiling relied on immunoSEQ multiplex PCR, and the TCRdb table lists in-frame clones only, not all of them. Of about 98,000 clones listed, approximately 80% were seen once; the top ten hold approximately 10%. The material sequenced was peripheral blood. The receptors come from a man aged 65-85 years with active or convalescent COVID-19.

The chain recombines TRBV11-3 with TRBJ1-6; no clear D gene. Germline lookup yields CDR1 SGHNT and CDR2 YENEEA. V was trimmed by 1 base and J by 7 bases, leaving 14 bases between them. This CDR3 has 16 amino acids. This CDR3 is CASSLAWERGNSPLHF. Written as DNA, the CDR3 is TGTGCCAGCAGCTTAGCTTGGGAGAGAGGCAATTCACCCCTCCACTTT.

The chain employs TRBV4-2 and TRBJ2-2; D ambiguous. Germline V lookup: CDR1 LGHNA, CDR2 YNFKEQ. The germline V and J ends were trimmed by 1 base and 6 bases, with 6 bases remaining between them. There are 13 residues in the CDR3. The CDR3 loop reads CASSQAVSGELFF. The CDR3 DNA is TGTGCCAGCAGCCAAGCAGTCTCCGGGGAGCTGTTTTTT.

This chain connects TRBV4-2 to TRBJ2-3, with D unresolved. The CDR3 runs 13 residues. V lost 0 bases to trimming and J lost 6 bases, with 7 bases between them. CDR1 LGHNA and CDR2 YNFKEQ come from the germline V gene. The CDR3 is CASSQDPRDTQYF. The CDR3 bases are TGTGCCAGCAGCCAAGACCCGCGGGATACGCAGTATTTT.

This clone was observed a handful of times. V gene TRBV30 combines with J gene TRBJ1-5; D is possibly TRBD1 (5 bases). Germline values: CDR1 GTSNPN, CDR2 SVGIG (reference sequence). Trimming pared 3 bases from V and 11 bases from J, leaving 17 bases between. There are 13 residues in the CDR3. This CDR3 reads CAWSLERDLSQHF. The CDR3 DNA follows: TGTGCCTGGAGCCTCGAGCGGGACCTATCCCAGCATTTT.

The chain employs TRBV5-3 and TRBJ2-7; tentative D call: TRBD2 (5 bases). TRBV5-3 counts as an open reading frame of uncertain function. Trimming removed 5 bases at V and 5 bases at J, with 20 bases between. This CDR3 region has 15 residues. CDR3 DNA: TGTGCCAGAAGTGAAGTGAAGGTTCCGGGGAACGAGCAGTACTTC. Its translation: CARSEVKVPGNEQYF.

CDR3 sequence: CASENAGTGEFF. In nucleotides, the CDR3 is TGTGCCAGCGAAAACGCCGGGACAGGGGAGTTCTTC. The genes are TRBV6-6 and TRBJ2-1; 10 positions match TRBD1. The germline V gene has CDR1 MNHNY and CDR2 SVGAGI (reference sequence). V gave up 8 bases and J gave up 14 bases; unmatched junction bases: 9. The CDR3 has 12 amino acids.

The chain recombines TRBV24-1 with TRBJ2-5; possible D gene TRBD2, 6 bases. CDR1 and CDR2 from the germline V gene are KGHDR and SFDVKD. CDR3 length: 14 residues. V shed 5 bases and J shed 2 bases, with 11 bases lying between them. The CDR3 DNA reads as TGTGCCACCAGTGTTTTTAGCGGACAAGAGACCCAGTACTTC. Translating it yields CATSVFSGQETQYF.

The CDR3 is CASSAGTGSPIEQYF. CDR3 in DNA: TGTGCCAGCAGCGCCGGGACAGGTAGTCCCATCGAGCAGTACTTC. The rearrangement uses TRBV7-9 and TRBJ2-7; 8 bases are a match to TRBD1. This CDR3 contains 15 residues. V shed 5 bases, J shed 6 bases, and the junction held 12 bases outside the gene matches. Germline values: CDR1 SEHNR, CDR2 FQNEAQ (reference sequence).

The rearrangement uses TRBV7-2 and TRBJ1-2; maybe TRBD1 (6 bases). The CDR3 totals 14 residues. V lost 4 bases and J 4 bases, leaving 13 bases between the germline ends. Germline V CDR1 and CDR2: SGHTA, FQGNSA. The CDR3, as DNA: TGTGCCAGCAGCTCGGCAGGGACAACCTATGGCTACACCTTC. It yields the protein CASSSAGTTYGYTF.

The CDR3 bases are TGTGCCAGCAGCCAAGAAACAGGGGTGAGATATGGCTACACCTTC. It codes for CASSQETGVRYGYTF. The chain recombines TRBV3-1 (or the pseudogene TRBV3-2) with TRBJ1-2, with TRBD1 identical over 7 bases. Germline V gene sequence: CDR1 LGHDT, CDR2 YNNKEL (reference sequence). J lost 5 bases, V lost 0 bases, and 6 bases had no gene match. CDR3 length: 15 amino acids.

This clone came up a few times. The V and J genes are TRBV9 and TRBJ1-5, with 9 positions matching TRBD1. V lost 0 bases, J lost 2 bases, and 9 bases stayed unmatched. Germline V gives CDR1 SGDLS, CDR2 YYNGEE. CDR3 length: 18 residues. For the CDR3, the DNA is TGTGCCAGCAGCGTAGCTACGGGAAGGACAGGGGGCAATCAGCCCCAGCATTTT. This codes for CASSVATGRTGGNQPQHF.

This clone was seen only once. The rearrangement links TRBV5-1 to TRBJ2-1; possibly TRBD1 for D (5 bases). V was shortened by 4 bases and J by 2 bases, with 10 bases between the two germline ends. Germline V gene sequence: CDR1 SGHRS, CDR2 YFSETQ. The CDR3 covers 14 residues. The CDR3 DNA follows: TGCGCCAGCAGCGTGGACAACCCCTACAATGAGCAGTTCTTC. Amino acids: CASSVDNPYNEQFF.

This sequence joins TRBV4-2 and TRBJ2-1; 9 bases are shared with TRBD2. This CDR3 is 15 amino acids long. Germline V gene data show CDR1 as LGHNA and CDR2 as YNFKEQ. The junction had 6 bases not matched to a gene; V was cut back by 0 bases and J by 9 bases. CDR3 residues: CASSQDWLAGIEQFF. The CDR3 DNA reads TGTGCCAGCAGCCAAGATTGGCTAGCGGGGATTGAGCAGTTCTTC.

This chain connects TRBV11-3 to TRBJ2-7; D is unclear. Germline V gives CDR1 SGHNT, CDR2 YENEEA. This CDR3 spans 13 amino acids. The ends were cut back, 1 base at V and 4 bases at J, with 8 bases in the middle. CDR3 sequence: CASSLGLFYEQYF. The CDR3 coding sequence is TGTGCCAGCAGCTTAGGACTCTTTTACGAGCAGTACTTC.

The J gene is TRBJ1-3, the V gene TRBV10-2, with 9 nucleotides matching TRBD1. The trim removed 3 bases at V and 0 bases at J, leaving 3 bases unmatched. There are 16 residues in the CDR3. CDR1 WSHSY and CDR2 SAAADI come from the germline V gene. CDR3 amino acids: CASSDSGQGSGNTIYF. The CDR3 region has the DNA TGCGCCAGCAGTGATTCGGGACAGGGCTCTGGAAACACCATATATTTT.

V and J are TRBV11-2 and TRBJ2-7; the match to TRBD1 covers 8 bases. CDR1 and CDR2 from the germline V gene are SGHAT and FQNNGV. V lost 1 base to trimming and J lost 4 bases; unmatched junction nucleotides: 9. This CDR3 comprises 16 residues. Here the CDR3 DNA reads TGTGCCAGCAGCTTAGGGTGGGGACAGGCACCATACGAGCAGTACTTC. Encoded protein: CASSLGWGQAPYEQYF.

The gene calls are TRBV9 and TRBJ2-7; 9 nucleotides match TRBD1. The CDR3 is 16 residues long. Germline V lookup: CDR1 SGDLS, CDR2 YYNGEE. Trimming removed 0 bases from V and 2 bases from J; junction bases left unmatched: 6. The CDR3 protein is CASSVGGGQGTYEQYF. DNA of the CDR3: TGTGCCAGCAGCGTAGGAGGGGGACAGGGTACCTACGAGCAGTACTTC.

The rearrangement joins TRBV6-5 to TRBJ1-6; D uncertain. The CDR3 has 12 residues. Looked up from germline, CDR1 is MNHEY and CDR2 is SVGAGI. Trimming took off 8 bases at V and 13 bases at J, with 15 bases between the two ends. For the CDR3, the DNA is TGTGCCAGCGGGTCCCGCCCTAGCCCCCTCCACTTT. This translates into CASGSRPSPLHF.

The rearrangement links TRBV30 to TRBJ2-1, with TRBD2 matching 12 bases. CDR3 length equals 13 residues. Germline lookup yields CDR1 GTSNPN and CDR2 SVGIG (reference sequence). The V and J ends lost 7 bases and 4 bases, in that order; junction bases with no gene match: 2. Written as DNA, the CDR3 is TGTGCCTACCTAGCGGGGGGGTACAATGAGCAGTTCTTC. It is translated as CAYLAGGYNEQFF.